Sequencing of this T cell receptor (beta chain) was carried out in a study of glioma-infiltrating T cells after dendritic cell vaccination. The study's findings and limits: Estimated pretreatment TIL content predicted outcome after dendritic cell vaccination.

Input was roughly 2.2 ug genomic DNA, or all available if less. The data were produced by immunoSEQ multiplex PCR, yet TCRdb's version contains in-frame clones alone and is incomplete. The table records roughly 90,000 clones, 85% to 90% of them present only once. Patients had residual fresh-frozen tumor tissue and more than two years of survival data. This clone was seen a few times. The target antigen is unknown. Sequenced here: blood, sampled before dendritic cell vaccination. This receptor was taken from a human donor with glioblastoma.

The chain's CDR3 is CASSGDSDNTEAFF. CDR3 sequence (DNA): TGTGCCAGCAGCGGCGACAGTGATAACACTGAAGCTTTCTTT. The chain has TRBV7-9 and TRBJ1-1, with a tentative D call TRBD1 (5 bases). Trimming stripped 5 bases from V and 2 bases from J, with 12 bases between. The CDR3 covers 14 residues. CDR1 and CDR2 (germline): SEHNR, FQNEAQ (reference sequence).